A selection of T cell receptor beta chains follows, all from one sample in a study of shared clonotypes between healthy human individuals. Profiling relied on immunoSEQ multiplex PCR, and the TCRdb table lists in-frame clones only, not all of them. In the table there are about 2.3 million clones, 90% to 95% of which are singletons. Source material: naive CD4+ T cells from PBMCs. Source of these receptors: a man aged 18 to 30 in good health. Some clones in this sample may be carry-over from other donors' samples. Both conserved end residues are trimmed from each CDR3. A D gene is named only where the DNA matches it firmly. Size is stated for part of the rows, as once, few or many counts, or as a class when the clone is expanded.

clone_size: .; j_call: TRBJ2-7; v_call: TRBV28; d_call: TRBD1; cdr3_aa: ASSYPGQNYEQY
clone_size: .; j_call: TRBJ1-3; v_call: TRBV27; d_call: .; cdr3_aa: ASSRRGVDTQPGNTIY
clone_size: .; j_call: TRBJ1-2; v_call: TRBV15; d_call: .; cdr3_aa: ATSREGQYYGYT
clone_size: once; j_call: TRBJ2-3; v_call: TRBV5-1; d_call: TRBD1; cdr3_aa: ASSLQGERTDTQY
clone_size: .; j_call: TRBJ2-5; v_call: TRBV11-3; d_call: .; cdr3_aa: ASSLGLAGQETQY
clone_size: .; j_call: TRBJ1-1; v_call: TRBV9; d_call: .; cdr3_aa: ASSAAGGGTEAF
clone_size: .; j_call: TRBJ1-1; v_call: TRBV21-1; d_call: .; cdr3_aa: ASSPGTRNTEAF
clone_size: .; j_call: TRBJ1-5; v_call: TRBV28; d_call: TRBD1; cdr3_aa: ASSLAGQGWQPQH
clone_size: .; j_call: TRBJ2-7; v_call: TRBV5-1; d_call: .; cdr3_aa: ASSEGGAHYEQY
clone_size: .; j_call: TRBJ2-1; v_call: TRBV5-1; d_call: .; cdr3_aa: ASSLGGAGEQF
clone_size: once; j_call: TRBJ2-1; v_call: TRBV30; d_call: .; cdr3_aa: AWMGESHNEQF
clone_size: once; j_call: TRBJ2-1; v_call: TRBV19; d_call: .; cdr3_aa: ASSIKGGSYNEQF
clone_size: once; j_call: TRBJ2-7; v_call: TRBV18; d_call: .; cdr3_aa: ASSPADSYEQY
clone_size: .; j_call: TRBJ2-5; v_call: TRBV7-8; d_call: TRBD2; cdr3_aa: ASSLGLAGVAETQY
clone_size: .; j_call: TRBJ2-7; v_call: TRBV21-1; d_call: .; cdr3_aa: ASMGGVLAGTNSYEQY
clone_size: .; j_call: TRBJ2-7; v_call: TRBV21-1; d_call: .; cdr3_aa: ASSPRAGQDSYEQY
clone_size: .; j_call: TRBJ1-2; v_call: TRBV6-6; d_call: .; cdr3_aa: ASSYRRIGTAGYT
clone_size: .; j_call: TRBJ1-2; v_call: TRBV7-9; d_call: .; cdr3_aa: ASSLDPGYT
clone_size: .; j_call: TRBJ2-5; v_call: TRBV5-1; d_call: TRBD2; cdr3_aa: ASSIGLARQETQY
clone_size: few; j_call: TRBJ1-1; v_call: TRBV11-3; d_call: .; cdr3_aa: ASSFGQSNTEAF
clone_size: .; j_call: TRBJ2-2; v_call: TRBV28; d_call: .; cdr3_aa: ASRGGLAGELF
clone_size: .; j_call: TRBJ1-5; v_call: TRBV9; d_call: TRBD1; cdr3_aa: ASSVTGSNQPQH
clone_size: .; j_call: TRBJ1-5; v_call: TRBV21-1; d_call: .; cdr3_aa: ASSNATARQPQH
clone_size: .; j_call: TRBJ1-5; v_call: TRBV28; d_call: .; cdr3_aa: ASSLPGDQPQH
clone_size: .; j_call: TRBJ2-1; v_call: TRBV9; d_call: .; cdr3_aa: ASGSEQF
clone_size: .; j_call: TRBJ2-1; v_call: TRBV27; d_call: TRBD1; cdr3_aa: ASSGDRRYNEQF
clone_size: once; j_call: TRBJ2-1; v_call: TRBV6-1; d_call: .; cdr3_aa: ASQMYSAFGDEQF
clone_size: .; j_call: TRBJ2-1; v_call: TRBV28; d_call: .; cdr3_aa: ASSSLGQF
clone_size: .; j_call: TRBJ2-7; v_call: TRBV29-1; d_call: TRBD1; cdr3_aa: SVGQGYYEQY
clone_size: .; j_call: TRBJ2-7; v_call: TRBV28; d_call: .; cdr3_aa: ASRPQGRYEQY
clone_size: .; j_call: TRBJ1-1; v_call: TRBV19; d_call: TRBD1; cdr3_aa: ASTPGQARKAF
clone_size: .; j_call: TRBJ1-4; v_call: TRBV5-1; d_call: TRBD1; cdr3_aa: ASSSPETGAGEKLF
clone_size: .; j_call: TRBJ2-5; v_call: TRBV28; d_call: .; cdr3_aa: ASTRLSAQETQY
clone_size: .; j_call: TRBJ2-1; v_call: TRBV10-3; d_call: TRBD2; cdr3_aa: AISGGGRSGRGQF
clone_size: .; j_call: TRBJ1-2; v_call: TRBV18; d_call: TRBD1; cdr3_aa: ASSPLKTGLYGYT
clone_size: .; j_call: TRBJ2-3; v_call: TRBV5-1; d_call: .; cdr3_aa: ASSLQGYPDTQY
clone_size: .; j_call: TRBJ2-1; v_call: TRBV11-2; d_call: TRBD2; cdr3_aa: ASSPRGTSGGGPYNEQF
clone_size: .; j_call: TRBJ2-4; v_call: TRBV28; d_call: .; cdr3_aa: ASSLWGRSLAKNIQY
clone_size: .; j_call: TRBJ2-1; v_call: TRBV5-1; d_call: TRBD1; cdr3_aa: ASSLGQSYNEQF